This TCR beta chain was profiled in a study of OX40 agonist ivuxolimab in advanced cancers. The protocol was immunoSEQ multiplex PCR, while the TCRdb copy is restricted to in-frame clones and leaves out a portion. Counted here are roughly 42,000 clones, around 86% occurring once; the ten biggest clones make up about 15%. The CDR3 has 13 amino acids. Germline-derived CDR1 and CDR2 are SGHAT and FQNNGV. The starting material was CD4+ or CD8+ T cells sorted from blood, obtained in a trial of the OX40 agonist ivuxolimab. The sequence derives from an adult with an advanced solid tumor such as melanoma, head and neck, liver or kidney cancer. This chain connects TRBV11-2 to TRBJ2-1, with D possibly being TRBD1 or TRBD2 (6 bases each). The CDR3 here is CATTGGSNNEQFF. In DNA form, the CDR3 reads TGTGCTACCACCGGGGGCAGCAACAATGAGCAGTTCTTC.